This T cell receptor (beta chain) was retrieved from a study of OX40 agonist ivuxolimab in advanced cancers. About the research overall: Patients received ivuxolimab, an agonistic anti-OX40 (CD134) antibody. Whole-study results and caveats: Doses of 0.1 to 3.0 mg/kg were accompanied by clonal expansion of CD4+ and CD8+ blood T cells by week 6.

The method was immunoSEQ multiplex PCR; TCRdb's version includes in-frame clones alone and lacks a portion of them. Of more than 45,000 clones listed, approximately 91% were seen once; the top ten hold roughly 1.5%. At baseline, cycle 4 day 1, and cycle 7 day 1, blood was sampled. With regard to this clone: Its antigen remains unidentified.

The CDR3 runs to 16 residues. Trimming removed 3 bases from V and 0 bases from J; junction bases left unmatched: 8. Germline V gives CDR1 SGHRS, CDR2 YFSETQ. This rearrangement joins TRBV5-1 to TRBJ1-1; 7 positions match TRBD1. Source: CD4+ or CD8+ T cells sorted from blood, taken in a trial of the OX40 agonist ivuxolimab. The TCR originated in an adult with an advanced solid tumor such as melanoma, head and neck, liver or kidney cancer. The CDR3 region is CASSSSRTGMNTEAFF. The CDR3 coding sequence is TGCGCCAGCAGCTCCTCTCGGACAGGAATGAACACTGAAGCTTTCTTT.